The T cell receptor (beta chain) under discussion was sequenced for a study of T cell repertoires in cytomegalovirus infection. TCRdb recomputed calls from the reads with MiXCR, one row per CDR3 protein. Here the sample spans approximately 910,000 distinct CDR3 sequences, approximately 32% being singletons. Overall study findings and caveats: Summed frequency of public TCR beta families distinguished CMV carriers with the relevant HLA.

Concerning this clonotype: Its antigen is currently unknown.

Trimming left V 5 bases short and J 3 bases short, with 17 bases between. Germline-derived CDR1 and CDR2 are DFQATT and SNEGSKA (reference sequence). The CDR3 loop spans 14 amino acids. Sequences were derived from cultured CD8+ T cells from PBMCs, sampled from culture after CMV antigen stimulation. This chain links TRBV20-1 with TRBJ2-7; D unclear. The TCR originated in a human donor in good health (CMV status not recorded). Some clones in this sample may be carry-over from other donors' samples. In DNA, the CDR3 is TGCAGTGCTTTTCGTCATACAAGATTCTACGAGCAGTACGTC. Protein: CSAFRHTRFYEQYV.